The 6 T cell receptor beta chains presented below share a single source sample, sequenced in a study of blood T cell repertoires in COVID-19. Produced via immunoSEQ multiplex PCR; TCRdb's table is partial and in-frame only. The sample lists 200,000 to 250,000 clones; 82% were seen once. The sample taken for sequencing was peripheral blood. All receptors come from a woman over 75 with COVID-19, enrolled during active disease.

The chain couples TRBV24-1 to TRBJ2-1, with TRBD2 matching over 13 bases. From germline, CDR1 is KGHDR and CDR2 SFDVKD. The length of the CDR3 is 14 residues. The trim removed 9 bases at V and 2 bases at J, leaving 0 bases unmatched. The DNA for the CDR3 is TGTGCCACCGGGACTAGCGGGGCCTACAATGAGCAGTTCTTC. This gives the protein CATGTSGAYNEQFF.

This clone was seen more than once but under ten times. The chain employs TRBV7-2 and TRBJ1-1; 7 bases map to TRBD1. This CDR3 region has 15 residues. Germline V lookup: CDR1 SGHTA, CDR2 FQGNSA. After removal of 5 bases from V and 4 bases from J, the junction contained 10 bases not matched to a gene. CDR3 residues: CASSPQPTGITEAFF. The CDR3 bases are TGTGCCAGCAGCCCCCAACCGACAGGGATCACTGAAGCTTTCTTT.

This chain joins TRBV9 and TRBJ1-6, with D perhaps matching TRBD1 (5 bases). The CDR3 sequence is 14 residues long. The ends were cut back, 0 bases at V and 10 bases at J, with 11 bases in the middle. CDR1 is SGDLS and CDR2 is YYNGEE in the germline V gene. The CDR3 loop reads CASSVEGQGSPLHF. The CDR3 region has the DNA TGTGCCAGCAGCGTAGAAGGTCAGGGATCACCCCTCCACTTT. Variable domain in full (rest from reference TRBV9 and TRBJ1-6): DSGVTQTPKHLITATGQRVTLRCSPRSGDLSVYWYQQSLDQGLQFLIQYYNGEERAKGNILERFSAQQFPDLHSELNLSSLELGDSALYFCASSVEGQGSPLHFGNGTRLTVT.

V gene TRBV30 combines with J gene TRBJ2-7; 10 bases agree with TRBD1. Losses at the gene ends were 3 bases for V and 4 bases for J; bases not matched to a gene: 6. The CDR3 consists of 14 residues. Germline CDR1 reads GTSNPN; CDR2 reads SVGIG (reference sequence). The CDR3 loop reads CAWRRQGAWYEQYF. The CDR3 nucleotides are TGTGCCTGGAGAAGACAGGGGGCTTGGTACGAGCAGTACTTC.

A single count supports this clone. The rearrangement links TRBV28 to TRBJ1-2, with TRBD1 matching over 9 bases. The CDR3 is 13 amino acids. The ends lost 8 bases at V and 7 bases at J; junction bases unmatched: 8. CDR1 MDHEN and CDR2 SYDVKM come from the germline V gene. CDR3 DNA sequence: TGTGCCAGCCTCCTGGACAGGGGACTTGGCTACACCTTC. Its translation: CASLLDRGLGYTF.

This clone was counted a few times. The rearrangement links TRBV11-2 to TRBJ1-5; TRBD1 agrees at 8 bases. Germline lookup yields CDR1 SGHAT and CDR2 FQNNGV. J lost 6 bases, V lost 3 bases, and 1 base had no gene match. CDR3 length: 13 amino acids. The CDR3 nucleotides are TGTGCCAGCAGCTTGACAGGGGTTCAGCCCCAGCATTTT. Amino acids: CASSLTGVQPQHF.